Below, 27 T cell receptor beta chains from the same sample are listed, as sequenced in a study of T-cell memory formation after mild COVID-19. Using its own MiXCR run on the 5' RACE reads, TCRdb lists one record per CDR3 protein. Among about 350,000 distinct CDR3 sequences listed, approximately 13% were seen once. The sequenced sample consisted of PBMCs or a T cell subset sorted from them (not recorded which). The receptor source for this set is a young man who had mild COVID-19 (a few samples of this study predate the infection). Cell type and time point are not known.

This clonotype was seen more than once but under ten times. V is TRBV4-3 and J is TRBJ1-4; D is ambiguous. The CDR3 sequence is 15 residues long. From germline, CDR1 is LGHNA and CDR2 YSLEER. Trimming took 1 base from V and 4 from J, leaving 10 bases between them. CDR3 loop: CASSQGAGDNEKLFF. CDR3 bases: TGCGCCAGCAGCCAAGGCGCAGGCGATAATGAAAAACTGTTTTTT.

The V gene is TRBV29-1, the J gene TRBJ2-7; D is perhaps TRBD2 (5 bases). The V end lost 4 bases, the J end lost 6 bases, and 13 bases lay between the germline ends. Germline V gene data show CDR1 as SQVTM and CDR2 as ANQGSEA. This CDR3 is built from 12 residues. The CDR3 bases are TGCAGCGTTGTGCTAGACTACCGCGAGCAGTACTTC. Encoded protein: CSVVLDYREQYF.

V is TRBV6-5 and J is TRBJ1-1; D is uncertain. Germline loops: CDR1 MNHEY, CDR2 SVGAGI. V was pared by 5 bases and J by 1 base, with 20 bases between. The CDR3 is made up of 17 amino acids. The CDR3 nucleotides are TGTGCCAGCAGTCGATCACCCGTGCGGGGTTGGAACACTGAAGCTTTCTTT. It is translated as CASSRSPVRGWNTEAFF.

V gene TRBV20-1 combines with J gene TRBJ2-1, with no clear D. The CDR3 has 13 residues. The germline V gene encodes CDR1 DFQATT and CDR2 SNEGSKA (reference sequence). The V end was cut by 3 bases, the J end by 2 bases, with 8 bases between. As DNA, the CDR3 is TGCAGTGCTAGGGGCACACCCTACAATGAGCAGTTCTTC. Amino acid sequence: CSARGTPYNEQFF.

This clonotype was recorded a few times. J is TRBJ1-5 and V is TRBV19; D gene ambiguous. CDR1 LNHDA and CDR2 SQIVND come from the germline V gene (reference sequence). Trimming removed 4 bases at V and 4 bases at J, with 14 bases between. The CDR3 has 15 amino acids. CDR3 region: CASSTLRSGNQPQHF. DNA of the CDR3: TGTGCCAGTAGTACATTACGGAGTGGGAATCAGCCCCAGCATTTT.

The CDR3 loop is CASKSGGANEQYF. In DNA, the CDR3 is TGTGCCAGCAAGAGCGGGGGGGCAAACGAGCAGTACTTC. This rearrangement joins TRBV7-2 to TRBJ2-7; TRBD2 agrees at 10 bases. The trim removed 7 bases at V and 5 bases at J, leaving 5 bases unmatched. The CDR3 has 13 amino acids. Germline V gene data show CDR1 as SGHTA and CDR2 as FQGNSA.

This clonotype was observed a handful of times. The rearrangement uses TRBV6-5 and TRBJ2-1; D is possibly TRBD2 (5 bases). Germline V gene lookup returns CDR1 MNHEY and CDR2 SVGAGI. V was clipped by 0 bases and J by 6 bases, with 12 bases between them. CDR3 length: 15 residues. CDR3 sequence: CASSYSSVGVNEQFF. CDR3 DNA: TGTGCCAGCAGTTACTCGAGTGTGGGAGTCAATGAGCAGTTCTTC.

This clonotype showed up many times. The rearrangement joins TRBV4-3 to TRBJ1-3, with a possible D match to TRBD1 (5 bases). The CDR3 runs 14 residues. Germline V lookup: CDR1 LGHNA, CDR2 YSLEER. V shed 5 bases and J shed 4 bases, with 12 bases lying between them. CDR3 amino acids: CASSVGRVGNTIYF. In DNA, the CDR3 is TGCGCCAGCAGCGTGGGCAGGGTCGGAAACACCATATATTTT.

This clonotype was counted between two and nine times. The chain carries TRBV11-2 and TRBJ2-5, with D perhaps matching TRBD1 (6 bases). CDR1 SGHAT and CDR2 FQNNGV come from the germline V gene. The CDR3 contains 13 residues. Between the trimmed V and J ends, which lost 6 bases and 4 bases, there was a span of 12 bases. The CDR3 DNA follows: TGTGCCAGCAGGAGTCCCAGGGGAGAGACCCAGTACTTC. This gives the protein CASRSPRGETQYF. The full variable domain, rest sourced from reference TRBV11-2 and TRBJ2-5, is EAGVAQSPRYKIIEKRQSVAFWCNPISGHATLYWYQQILGQGPKLLIQFQNNGVVDDSQLPKDRFSAERLKGVDSTLKIQPAKLEDSAVYLCASRSPRGETQYFGPGTRLLVL.

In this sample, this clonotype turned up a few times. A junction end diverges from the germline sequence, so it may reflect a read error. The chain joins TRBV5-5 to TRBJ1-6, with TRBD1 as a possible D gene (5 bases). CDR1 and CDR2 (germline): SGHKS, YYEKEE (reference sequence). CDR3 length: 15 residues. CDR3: CASSGGGSFNSPLHF. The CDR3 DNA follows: TGTGCCAGCAGCGGCGGGGGATCCTTTAATTCACCCCTCCACTTT.

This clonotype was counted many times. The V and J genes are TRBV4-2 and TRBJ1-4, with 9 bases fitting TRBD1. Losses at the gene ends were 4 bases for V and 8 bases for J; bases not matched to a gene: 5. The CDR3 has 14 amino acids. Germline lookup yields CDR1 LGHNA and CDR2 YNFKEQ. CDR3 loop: CASSPRTGEEKLFF. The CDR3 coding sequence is TGTGCCAGCAGCCCGCGGACAGGGGAGGAAAAACTGTTTTTT.

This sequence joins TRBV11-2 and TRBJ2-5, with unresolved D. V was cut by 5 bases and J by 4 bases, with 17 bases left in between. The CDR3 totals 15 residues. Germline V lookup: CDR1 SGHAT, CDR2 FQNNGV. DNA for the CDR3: TGTGCCAGCAGCCGGACGGCCCTCTGGGTAGAGACCCAGTACTTC. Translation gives CASSRTALWVETQYF.

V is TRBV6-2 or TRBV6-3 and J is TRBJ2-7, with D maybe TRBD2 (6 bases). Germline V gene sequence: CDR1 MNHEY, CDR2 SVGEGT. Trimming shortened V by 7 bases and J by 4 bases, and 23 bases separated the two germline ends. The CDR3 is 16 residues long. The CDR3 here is CASTRNPPGLMYEQYF. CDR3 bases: TGTGCCAGCACTCGCAATCCTCCGGGACTGATGTACGAGCAGTACTTC.

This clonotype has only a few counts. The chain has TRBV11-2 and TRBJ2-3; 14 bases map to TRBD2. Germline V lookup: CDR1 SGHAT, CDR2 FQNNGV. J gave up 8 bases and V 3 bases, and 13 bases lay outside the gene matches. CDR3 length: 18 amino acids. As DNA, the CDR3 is TGTGCCAGCAGCTTTTTGACGACTAGCGGGGGGGTAGGTGGTACGCAGTATTTT. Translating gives CASSFLTTSGGVGGTQYF.

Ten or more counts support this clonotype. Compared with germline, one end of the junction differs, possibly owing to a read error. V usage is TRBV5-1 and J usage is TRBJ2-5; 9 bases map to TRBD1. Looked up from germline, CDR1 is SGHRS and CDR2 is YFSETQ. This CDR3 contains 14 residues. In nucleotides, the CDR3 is TGTGCCAGCAGTTTGGACAGGGGACAAGAGACCCAGTACTTC. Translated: CASSLDRGQETQYF.

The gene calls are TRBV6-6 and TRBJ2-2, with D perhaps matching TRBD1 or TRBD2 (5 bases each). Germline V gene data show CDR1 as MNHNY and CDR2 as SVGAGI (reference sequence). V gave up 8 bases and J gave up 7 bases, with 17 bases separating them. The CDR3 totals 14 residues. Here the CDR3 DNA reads TGTGCCAGCGGAAAGCAGGGCCGGGGCGGGGAGCTGTTTTTT. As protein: CASGKQGRGGELFF.

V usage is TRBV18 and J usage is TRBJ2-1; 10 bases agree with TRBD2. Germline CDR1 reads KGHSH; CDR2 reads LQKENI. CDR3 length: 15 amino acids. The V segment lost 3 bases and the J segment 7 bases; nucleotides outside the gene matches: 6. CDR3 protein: CASSPQRGGGNEQFF. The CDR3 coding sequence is TGTGCCAGCTCACCCCAGCGGGGGGGCGGGAATGAGCAGTTCTTC.

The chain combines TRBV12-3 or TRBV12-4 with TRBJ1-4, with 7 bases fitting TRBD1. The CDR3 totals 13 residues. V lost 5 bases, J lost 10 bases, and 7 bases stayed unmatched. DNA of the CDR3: TGTGCCAGCAGTCAGGGGGGAAGGGCAAAACTGTTTTTT. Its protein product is CASSQGGRAKLFF.

The CDR3 region has the DNA TGTGCCAGTGCCCCCGAAGCGGGAGATACGCAGTATTTT. This codes for CASAPEAGDTQYF. V gene TRBV6-4 combines with J gene TRBJ2-3, with D possibly being TRBD2 (6 bases). Trimming took 9 bases from V and 5 from J, leaving 15 bases between them. This CDR3 region has 13 residues. Germline loops: CDR1 MRHNA, CDR2 SNTAGT.

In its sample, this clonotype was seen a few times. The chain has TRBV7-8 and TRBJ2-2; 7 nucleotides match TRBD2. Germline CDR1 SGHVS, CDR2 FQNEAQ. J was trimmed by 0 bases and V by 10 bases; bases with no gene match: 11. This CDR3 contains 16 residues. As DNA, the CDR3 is TGTGCCACTACCTCAGCGGGGTCCTCGAACACCGGGGAGCTGTTTTTT. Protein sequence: CATTSAGSSNTGELFF.

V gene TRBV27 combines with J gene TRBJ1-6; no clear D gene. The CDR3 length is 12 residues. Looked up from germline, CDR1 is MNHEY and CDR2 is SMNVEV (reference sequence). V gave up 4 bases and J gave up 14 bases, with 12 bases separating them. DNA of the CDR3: TGTGCCAGCAGTTCCCAGGACTTAGCCCTCCACTTT. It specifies CASSSQDLALHF.

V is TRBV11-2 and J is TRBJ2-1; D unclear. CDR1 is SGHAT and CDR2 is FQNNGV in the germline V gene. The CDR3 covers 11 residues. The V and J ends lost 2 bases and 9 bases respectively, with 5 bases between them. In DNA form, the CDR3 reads TGTGCCAGCAGCTTATACCCTGAGCAGTTCTTC. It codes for CASSLYPEQFF.

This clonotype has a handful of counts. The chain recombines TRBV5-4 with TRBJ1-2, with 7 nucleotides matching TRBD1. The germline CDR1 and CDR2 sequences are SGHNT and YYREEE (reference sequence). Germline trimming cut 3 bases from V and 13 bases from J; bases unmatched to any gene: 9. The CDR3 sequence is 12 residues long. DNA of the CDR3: TGTGCCAGCAGCTCCGACAGGGAGGAACGCACCTTC. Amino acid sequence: CASSSDREERTF.

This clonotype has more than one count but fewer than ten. The chain's CDR3 is CASSRRLSGGSQDTQYF. CDR3 in DNA: TGTGCCAGCAGTCGACGACTTAGCGGGGGAAGCCAAGATACGCAGTATTTT. The chain recombines TRBV3-1 with TRBJ2-3; TRBD2 agrees at 9 bases. CDR3 length equals 17 residues. Trimming took 6 bases from V and 5 from J; bases not matched to a gene: 15. Germline lookup yields CDR1 LGHDT and CDR2 YNNKEL (reference sequence).

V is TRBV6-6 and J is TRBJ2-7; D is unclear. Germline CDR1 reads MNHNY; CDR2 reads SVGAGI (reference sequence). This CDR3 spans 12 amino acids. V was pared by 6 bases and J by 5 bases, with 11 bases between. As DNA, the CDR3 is TGTGCCAGCAGCGCTATAGGAGACGAGCAGTACTTC. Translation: CASSAIGDEQYF.

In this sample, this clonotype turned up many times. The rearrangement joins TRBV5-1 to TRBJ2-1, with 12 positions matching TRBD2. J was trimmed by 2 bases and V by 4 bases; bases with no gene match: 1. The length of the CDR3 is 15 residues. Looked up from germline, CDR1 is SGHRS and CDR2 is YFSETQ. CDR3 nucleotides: TGCGCCAGCAGCCCTAGCGGGGGGGCCTACAATGAGCAGTTCTTC. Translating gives CASSPSGGAYNEQFF.

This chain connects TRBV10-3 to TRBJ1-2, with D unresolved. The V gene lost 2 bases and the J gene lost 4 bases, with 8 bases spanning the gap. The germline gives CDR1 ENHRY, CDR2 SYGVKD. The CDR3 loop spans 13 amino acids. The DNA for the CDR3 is TGTGCCATCAGTGAGCAGGATGGCTATGGCTACACCTTC. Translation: CAISEQDGYGYTF.